The next 32 T cell receptor beta chains were all read from a single sample in a study of beta chain features in type 1 diabetes. No antigen has been assigned to these receptors. Findings of the study overall: When Type 1 diabetes patients were examined, their TCRB CDR3s proved moderately but significantly shorter in all four CD4+ subsets.

cDNA synthesis used the whole RNA isolate, giving expressed TCRB sequences. Produced via immunoSEQ multiplex PCR; TCRdb's table is partial and in-frame only. The sample includes more than 95,000 clones, over 25% of them seen just once. The sequencing sample was made of central memory CD4+ T cells from blood. Receptor source: a woman aged 18-29 years with type 1 diabetes.

A few counts support this clone. CDR3 region: CASSQGSGYGYTF. Here the CDR3 DNA reads TGTGCCAGCTCACAGGGGTCCGGCTATGGCTACACCTTC. V gene TRBV18 combines with J gene TRBJ1-2, with D perhaps matching TRBD1 (5 bases). Trimming took 4 bases from V and 4 from J, leaving 10 bases between them. This CDR3 contains 13 residues. Germline V gene lookup returns CDR1 KGHSH and CDR2 LQKENI.

The V gene is TRBV14, the J gene TRBJ2-1; 8 bases agree with TRBD2. This CDR3 contains 14 residues. Germline lookup yields CDR1 SGHDN and CDR2 FVKESK. Losses at the gene ends were 4 bases for V and 6 bases for J; bases not matched to a gene: 5. The CDR3 sequence: CASSRTSGPNEQFF. Here the CDR3 DNA reads TGTGCCAGCAGCCGAACTAGCGGACCCAATGAGCAGTTCTTC.

This clone occurred a few times. The V call is TRBV5-4, the J call TRBJ2-3; D is undetermined. Trimming removed 3 bases at V and 3 bases at J, with 2 bases between. This CDR3 has 11 residues. CDR1 is SGHNT and CDR2 is YYREEE in the germline V gene (reference sequence). The CDR3 region is CASSSTDTQYF. CDR3 in DNA: TGTGCCAGCAGCTCGACAGATACGCAGTATTTT.

This clone has only a few counts. The chain employs TRBV18 and TRBJ2-2, with D tentatively TRBD2 (5 bases). Trimming removed 4 bases from V and 6 bases from J, with 15 bases in between. The germline gives CDR1 KGHSH, CDR2 LQKENI. There are 15 residues in the CDR3. The CDR3: CASSQAAKEAGELFF. The CDR3 DNA is TGTGCCAGCTCACAGGCTGCAAAGGAGGCCGGGGAGCTGTTTTTT.

The V gene is TRBV30, the J gene TRBJ1-4, with unresolved D. Germline V lookup: CDR1 GTSNPN, CDR2 SVGIG (reference sequence). This CDR3 is 13 amino acids long. V was pared by 0 bases and J by 7 bases, with 9 bases between. The CDR3, as DNA: TGTGCCTGGAGTGTCTCGGGATCTGAAAAACTGTTTTTT. This sequence encodes CAWSVSGSEKLFF.

The CDR3 spells CASSPFGSPEELFF. DNA of the CDR3: TGTGCCAGCTCACCCTTCGGGTCGCCGGAGGAACTGTTTTTT. The chain couples TRBV18 to TRBJ1-4; D is unresolved. There are 14 residues in the CDR3. The germline V gene encodes CDR1 KGHSH and CDR2 LQKENI. V shed 3 bases and J shed 12 bases, with 17 bases lying between them.

This clone showed up just a few times. The rearrangement uses TRBV9 and TRBJ2-1, with D possibly matching TRBD2 (6 bases). The V and J ends lost 0 bases and 8 bases respectively, with 15 bases between them. The CDR3 length is 15 residues. Germline V lookup: CDR1 SGDLS, CDR2 YYNGEE. CDR3 in amino acids: CASSVGGDWGYEQFF. CDR3 DNA sequence: TGTGCCAGCAGCGTAGGGGGGGACTGGGGGTATGAGCAGTTCTTC.

In this sample, this clone turned up a few times. The rearrangement links TRBV5-1 to TRBJ1-2; D possibly corresponds to TRBD1 (6 bases). Germline loops: CDR1 SGHRS, CDR2 YFSETQ. The ends were cut back, 0 bases at V and 4 bases at J, with 13 bases in the middle. The CDR3 has 15 amino acids. CDR3 region: CASSLAPGVGYGYTF. The CDR3 nucleotides read TGCGCCAGCAGCTTGGCGCCAGGGGTTGGCTATGGCTACACCTTC.

This CDR3 is CASSLPQGNTGELFF. CDR3 nucleotide sequence: TGTGCCAGCAGCTTACCACAGGGAAACACCGGGGAGCTGTTTTTT. The genes are TRBV7-9 and TRBJ2-2; a possible D gene is TRBD1 (6 bases). Germline values: CDR1 SEHNR, CDR2 FQNEAQ (reference sequence). CDR3 size: 15 residues. Trimming left V 2 bases short and J 2 bases short, with 9 bases between.

The chain employs TRBV29-1 and TRBJ2-5, with 7 bases lining up with TRBD1. V shed 4 bases and J 3 bases; nucleotides not matched to a gene: 5. Germline loops: CDR1 SQVTM, CDR2 ANQGSEA. There are 13 residues in the CDR3. This chain's CDR3 is CSVGRGQKETQYF. In nucleotides, the CDR3 is TGCAGCGTTGGAAGGGGACAGAAAGAGACCCAGTACTTC.

The rearrangement joins TRBV10-3 to TRBJ2-7, with TRBD1 matching over 9 bases. Trimming removed 6 bases from V and 5 bases from J; junction bases left unmatched: 5. The CDR3 covers 13 residues. Germline V gene lookup returns CDR1 ENHRY and CDR2 SYGVKD. This chain's CDR3 is CAIRGTGRDEQYF. The CDR3 bases are TGTGCCATCAGGGGGACAGGGAGGGACGAGCAGTACTTC.

The CDR3 DNA is TGCGCCAGCAGCTTGGCACAGGGTGCAGATACGCAGTATTTT. As protein: CASSLAQGADTQYF. This sequence joins TRBV5-1 and TRBJ2-3, with D tentatively TRBD1 (6 bases). The CDR3 spans 14 residues. V gave up 0 bases and J gave up 4 bases, with 9 bases separating them. Germline loops: CDR1 SGHRS, CDR2 YFSETQ.

J is TRBJ1-5 and V is TRBV29-1, with D perhaps matching TRBD1 (5 bases). The germline CDR1 and CDR2 sequences are SQVTM and ANQGSEA. The CDR3 length is 13 residues. With 6 bases removed from V and 2 bases from J, the gap between germline ends came to 11 bases. CDR3 DNA: TGCAGCGTCTCCGGGGGTCGCAATCAGCCCCAGCATTTT. It yields the protein CSVSGGRNQPQHF.

The chain employs TRBV7-8 and TRBJ2-2, with 7 bases aligning to TRBD1. Trimming removed 6 bases from V and 6 bases from J; junction bases left unmatched: 7. This CDR3 is 14 amino acids long. Per germline, CDR1 SGHVS and CDR2 FQNEAQ. The CDR3 coding sequence is TGTGCCAGCAGTCAGAGGGGGCGATCCGGGGAGCTGTTTTTT. Its translation: CASSQRGRSGELFF.

The CDR3 DNA follows: TGTGCCAGCAGCCATACTACAGGGTTGGAGACCCAGTACTTC. Its translation is CASSHTTGLETQYF. The chain combines TRBV7-2 with TRBJ2-5; a weak D match, TRBD1 (6 bases). Per germline, CDR1 SGHTA and CDR2 FQGNSA. This CDR3 region has 14 residues. V was cut by 5 bases and J by 5 bases, with 15 bases left in between.

This clone has only a few counts. The chain links TRBV9 to TRBJ2-5; the match to TRBD2 covers 11 bases. Germline V gene lookup returns CDR1 SGDLS and CDR2 YYNGEE. This CDR3 has 17 residues. J was trimmed by 5 bases and V by 0 bases; bases with no gene match: 9. CDR3 DNA sequence: TGTGCCAGCAGCGTAGGTGCGACTAGCGGGATGGGGGAGACCCAGTACTTC. Its translation is CASSVGATSGMGETQYF.

This chain joins TRBV10-3 and TRBJ2-7, with D possibly being TRBD2 (6 bases). V lost 5 bases and J lost 3, with 8 bases in between. Germline loops: CDR1 ENHRY, CDR2 SYGVKD. The CDR3 is made up of 12 amino acids. The CDR3 DNA follows: TGTGCCATCAGTTCGGGGGACTACGAGCAGTACGTC. This codes for CAISSGDYEQYV.

The sample holds a few counts of this clone. CDR3 sequence: CASSKGLAGAPRETQYF. The CDR3 coding sequence is TGCGCCAGCAGCAAAGGACTAGCGGGAGCACCCCGGGAGACCCAGTACTTC. This chain joins TRBV5-1 and TRBJ2-5; 13 positions match TRBD2. The CDR3 runs 17 residues. J was trimmed by 5 bases and V by 4 bases; bases with no gene match: 11. Germline V CDR1 and CDR2: SGHRS, YFSETQ.

This clone was recorded a few times. The rearrangement joins TRBV11-3 to TRBJ2-1; 12 positions agree with TRBD2. The CDR3 sequence is 18 residues long. CDR1 and CDR2 from the germline V gene are SGHNT and YENEEA. The V segment lost 1 base and the J segment 13 bases; nucleotides outside the gene matches: 17. The CDR3 loop reads CASSLVSGALLAGGLQFF. The DNA for the CDR3 is TGTGCCAGCAGCTTAGTATCTGGGGCTTTACTAGCGGGAGGCCTTCAGTTCTTC.

Only a few counts were recorded for this clone. The rearrangement joins TRBV6-1 to TRBJ1-5, with D unresolved. CDR3 length equals 12 residues. In germline, CDR1 is MNHNS, CDR2 SASEGT. Trimming left V 3 bases short and J 5 bases short, with 5 bases between. The CDR3 DNA reads as TGTGCCAGCAGTGATTTATATCAGCCCCAGCATTTT. This codes for CASSDLYQPQHF.

In its sample, this clone was seen many times. V usage is TRBV29-1 and J usage is TRBJ2-6; D remains ambiguous. The V end was cut by 5 bases, the J end by 0 bases, with 8 bases between. The germline V gene encodes CDR1 SQVTM and CDR2 ANQGSEA. This CDR3 contains 14 residues. For the CDR3, the DNA is TGCAGCGTTTCCAGTAACTCTGGGGCCAACGTCCTGACTTTC. Translating it yields CSVSSNSGANVLTF.

This clone has ten or more counts. V is TRBV6-6 and J is TRBJ2-7; 8 nucleotides line up with TRBD2. Trimming removed 5 bases from V and 5 bases from J; junction bases left unmatched: 8. Germline V CDR1 and CDR2: MNHNY, SVGAGI (reference sequence). The CDR3 spans 14 residues. The CDR3 loop reads CASSLGTSTHEQYV. CDR3 coding DNA: TGTGCCAGCAGTCTCGGGACTAGTACCCACGAGCAGTACGTC.

This clone showed up just a few times. J is TRBJ1-1 and V is TRBV7-2; no firm D call. This CDR3 is built from 15 residues. Trimming took 7 bases from V and 1 from J, leaving 16 bases between them. Germline V gene sequence: CDR1 SGHTA, CDR2 FQGNSA. The CDR3 spells CASKYVAATNTEAFF. DNA of the CDR3: TGTGCCAGCAAGTATGTGGCGGCCACGAACACTGAAGCTTTCTTT.

This rearrangement joins TRBV5-1 to TRBJ2-2; the match to TRBD2 covers 14 bases. The ends lost 3 bases at V and 6 bases at J; junction bases unmatched: 4. This CDR3 spans 16 amino acids. Germline-derived CDR1 and CDR2 are SGHRS and YFSETQ. The CDR3 bases are TGCGCCAGCAGCTCGGGACTAGCGGGAGTTGCCGGGGAGCTGTTTTTT. Amino acid sequence: CASSSGLAGVAGELFF.

V and J are TRBV7-2 and TRBJ2-3, with TRBD2 matching over 13 bases. The CDR3 is 18 amino acids. The J segment lost 4 bases and the V segment lost 4 bases, leaving 11 bases of the junction unmatched. Germline CDR1 and CDR2: SGHTA and FQGNSA. In nucleotides, the CDR3 is TGTGCCAGCAGCTCCGGAACTAGCGGGAGGGCCACCCCAGATACGCAGTATTTT. Translation: CASSSGTSGRATPDTQYF.

The J gene is TRBJ2-1, the V gene TRBV10-3; 8 nucleotides align to TRBD1. J was trimmed by 5 bases and V by 7 bases; bases with no gene match: 4. CDR1 ENHRY and CDR2 SYGVKD come from the germline V gene. The CDR3 consists of 13 residues. This CDR3 reads CAIMGQANNEQFF. Here the CDR3 DNA reads TGTGCCATCATGGGACAGGCCAACAATGAGCAGTTCTTC.

The sample holds a few counts of this clone. The chain employs TRBV28 and TRBJ2-1; 8 bases line up with TRBD1. CDR1 and CDR2 from the germline V gene are MDHEN and SYDVKM. Unmatched junction bases numbered 8, after V lost 6 bases and J lost 4 bases. The CDR3 runs to 15 residues. Here the CDR3 DNA reads TGTGCCAGCAGACCGACAGGGGTAGGGTACAATGAGCAGTTCTTC. Translated, it gives CASRPTGVGYNEQFF.

This clone showed up just a few times. This sequence joins TRBV7-7 and TRBJ2-5, with 10 bases fitting TRBD2. Germline V gives CDR1 SSHAT, CDR2 FNYEAQ (reference sequence). Trimming took 2 bases from V and 4 from J; bases not matched to a gene: 4. The CDR3 runs to 15 residues. CDR3 nucleotide sequence: TGTGCCAGCAGCTTAACTAGCGGGATTGGAGAGACCCAGTACTTC. Its translation: CASSLTSGIGETQYF.

This clone was seen a handful of times. V usage is TRBV29-1 and J usage is TRBJ2-1; D possibly corresponds to TRBD2 (5 bases). From germline, CDR1 is SQVTM and CDR2 ANQGSEA. V lost 6 bases, J lost 0 bases, and 15 bases lay in between. The CDR3 contains 15 residues. The CDR3 DNA follows: TGCAGCGTCCCTCGGGGTAGCAGCTCCTACAATGAGCAGTTCTTC. This codes for CSVPRGSSSYNEQFF.

Only a few counts were recorded for this clone. The chain joins TRBV19 to TRBJ2-7; no definite D call. This CDR3 spans 14 amino acids. Trimming shortened V by 2 bases and J by 2 bases, and 10 bases separated the two germline ends. CDR1 and CDR2 (germline): LNHDA, SQIVND (reference sequence). CDR3 sequence reads: CASSIIRRPYEQYF. CDR3 bases: TGTGCCAGTAGTATAATCAGGCGTCCCTACGAGCAGTACTTC.

The CDR3 coding sequence is TGTGCCAGCTCCCGAACAGCCGATAGCAATCAGCCCCAGCATTTT. It encodes CASSRTADSNQPQHF. This chain uses TRBV18 with TRBJ1-5, with no clear D. Germline CDR1 and CDR2: KGHSH and LQKENI. The CDR3 consists of 15 residues. The germline V and J ends were trimmed by 6 bases and 0 bases, with 12 bases remaining between them.

The J gene is TRBJ2-5, the V gene TRBV21-1; the D call TRBD1 from the table was never checked on the DNA. TRBV21-1 has pseudogene status. This CDR3 region has 16 residues. The CDR3 DNA reads as TGTGCCAGCAGCAAATGGGTCGGGACAGGGGAAGAGACCCAGTACTTC. Amino acids: CASSKWVGTGEETQYF.